This entry lists 13 T cell receptor beta chains sequenced from one sample in a study of identical twins (dated by TCRdb to about 2016). Libraries were made using 5' RACE. Sequencing took place on an Illumina HiSeq 2000. TCRdb reanalyzed the raw reads on its own, using fastp at Q25 for trimming and MiXCR for clone calling, and kept in-frame beta chains. For every CDR3 protein sequence, its rows merge into one entry that carries the most common genes and DNA. This sample lists about 530,000 distinct CDR3 sequences; about 20% were detected once. The ten largest clones represent about 0.48% of the sample. These data were also filed under a second study, of yellow fever vaccine responses in identical twins.

Sample: CD4+ T cells sorted from blood. All receptors derive from a woman aged 18-29 years in good health.

DNA for the CDR3: TGCGCCAGCAGTGAGTCGTCAGCGGGGAACTATGGCTACACCTTC. Encoded protein: CASSESSAGNYGYTF. The V and J genes are TRBV10-2 and TRBJ1-2; no reliable D call. This CDR3 comprises 15 residues. CDR1 WSHSY and CDR2 SAAADI come from the germline V gene. V lost 0 bases and J 2 bases, leaving 10 bases between the germline ends.

The V gene is TRBV29-1, the J gene TRBJ2-5; 10 nucleotides match TRBD1. V trimming: 6 bases; J trimming: 5 bases; junction bases outside the gene matches: 9. Looked up from germline, CDR1 is SQVTM and CDR2 is ANQGSEA. The length of the CDR3 is 14 residues. The CDR3 nucleotides read TGCAGCGTCCTCAGGACAGGGGGAGGTGAGACCCAGTACTTC. Protein product: CSVLRTGGGETQYF.

This clonotype has just a few counts. This chain joins TRBV7-3 and TRBJ1-3, with D unresolved. The V end lost 3 bases, the J end lost 2 bases, and 5 bases lay between the germline ends. The CDR3 totals 13 residues. Germline CDR1 reads SGHTA; CDR2 reads FQGTGA. CDR3 DNA: TGTGCCAGCAGCTTCGAGGCTGGAAACACCATATATTTT. Its protein is CASSFEAGNTIYF.

This clonotype was found a few times. V usage is TRBV7-8 and J usage is TRBJ2-4, with 8 positions matching TRBD1. Germline CDR1 is SGHVS and CDR2 is FQNEAQ. CDR3 length: 16 residues. V lost 5 bases and J lost 0; bases outside the gene matches: 6. This chain's CDR3 is CASSPDRVLAKNIQYF. The DNA for the CDR3 is TGTGCCAGCAGCCCGGACAGGGTATTAGCCAAAAACATTCAGTACTTC. Full variable domain (missing parts from reference TRBV7-8 and TRBJ2-4): GAGVSQSPRYKVAKRGQDVALRCDPISGHVSLFWYQQALGQGPEFLTYFQNEAQLDKSGLPSDRFFAERPEGSVSTLKIQRTQQEDSAVYLCASSPDRVLAKNIQYFGAGTRLSVL.

This clonotype was seen just once. The chain has TRBV5-1 and TRBJ2-1; 11 bases map to TRBD2. The germline V gene encodes CDR1 SGHRS and CDR2 YFSETQ. With 0 bases clipped from V and 8 bases from J, the junction kept 7 bases outside the gene matches. CDR3 length: 16 amino acids. The DNA of the CDR3 is TGCGCCAGCAGCTTGGAATTAGCGGGGGGGCGGGATGAGCAGTTCTTC. As protein: CASSLELAGGRDEQFF.

The chain combines TRBV20-1 with TRBJ1-1; the D gene is possibly TRBD1 (5 bases). Germline V gene lookup returns CDR1 DFQATT and CDR2 SNEGSKA (reference sequence). V was trimmed by 0 bases and J by 4 bases, leaving 9 bases between them. The CDR3 covers 13 residues. The CDR3 DNA reads as TGCAGTGCTAGAGAGTCCGGGGCCACTGAAGCTTTCTTT. Its translation: CSARESGATEAFF.

This clonotype was picked up a small number of times. The chain uses TRBV3-1 and TRBJ1-1; D is undetermined. Germline CDR1 LGHDT, CDR2 YNNKEL (reference sequence). This CDR3 has 13 amino acids. V was trimmed by 3 bases and J by 4 bases, leaving 9 bases between them. The CDR3 reads CASSQARGTEAFF. As DNA, the CDR3 is TGTGCCAGCAGCCAGGCCCGAGGCACTGAAGCTTTCTTT.

The sample holds many counts of this clonotype. The rearrangement joins TRBV7-9 to TRBJ1-2, with TRBD1 identical over 10 bases. Germline CDR1 is SEHNR and CDR2 is FQNEAQ (reference sequence). This CDR3 has 16 amino acids. J lost 6 bases, V lost 4 bases, and 11 bases had no gene match. CDR3 sequence (DNA): TGTGCCAGCAGCTCTCGTCCCGGGACAGGGGATCATGGCTACACCTTC. This sequence encodes CASSSRPGTGDHGYTF.

The chain is built from TRBV25-1 and TRBJ2-2; TRBD2 aligns across 10 bases. CDR3 size: 16 residues. The trim removed 4 bases at V and 0 bases at J, leaving 2 bases unmatched. Germline loops: CDR1 MGHDK, CDR2 SYGVNS. The CDR3 spells CASSASGSANTGELFF. The CDR3 DNA reads as TGTGCCAGCAGTGCTAGCGGGAGCGCGAACACCGGGGAGCTGTTTTTT.

This clonotype appeared a few times. V is TRBV5-1 and J is TRBJ2-5; D not resolved. This CDR3 has 14 residues. Looked up from germline, CDR1 is SGHRS and CDR2 is YFSETQ. The germline V and J ends were trimmed by 4 bases and 5 bases, with 15 bases remaining between them. This CDR3 is CASSARLPRETQYF. As DNA, the CDR3 is TGCGCCAGCAGCGCCAGACTTCCCCGGGAGACCCAGTACTTC.

This clonotype was counted only a few times. The J gene is TRBJ2-2, the V gene TRBV12-3 or TRBV12-4, with D perhaps given as TRBD1 or TRBD2 (6 bases each). The CDR3 runs to 17 residues. V lost 5 bases to trimming and J lost 0 bases, with 16 bases between them. The CDR3 spells CASSPQGGGPNTGELFF. The CDR3 nucleotides are TGTGCCAGCAGTCCTCAAGGGGGAGGTCCGAACACCGGGGAGCTGTTTTTT.

There are a few counts of this clonotype. This chain connects TRBV2 to TRBJ2-6; 11 nucleotides match TRBD1. This CDR3 contains 20 residues. The trim removed 3 bases at V and 0 bases at J, leaving 10 bases unmatched. CDR1 SNHLY and CDR2 FYNNEI come from the germline V gene. The CDR3: CASSDPVWDRGASGANVLTF. In nucleotides, the CDR3 is TGTGCCAGCAGTGATCCTGTTTGGGACAGGGGGGCCTCTGGGGCCAACGTCCTGACTTTC.

The chain carries TRBV29-1 and TRBJ2-7; 8 bases are a match to TRBD1. The germline V gene has CDR1 SQVTM and CDR2 ANQGSEA. There are 14 residues in the CDR3. Germline trimming cut 6 bases from V and 4 bases from J; bases unmatched to any gene: 11. The CDR3 sequence is CSVGQDFPPYEQYF. CDR3 nucleotide sequence: TGCAGCGTGGGACAGGACTTCCCCCCTTACGAGCAGTACTTC.